The clone carrying this T cell receptor beta chain was counted ten times or more. Its antigen remains unidentified. Researchers took RNA transcripts and amplified TCR beta CDR3 regions from them. Investigators did first-round RT-PCR with HTBI primers, then second-round multiplex PCR. TCRdb passed the multiplex PCR reads through MiXCR, listing each CDR3 protein once. The sample has about 550,000 distinct CDR3 sequences; under 40% are singletons. The data derive from a study of Graves' ophthalmopathy and Graves' hyperthyroidism. Study results and limitations: Using a 13-signature model, the authors split ophthalmopathy from stable hyperthyroidism, with about 90% sensitivity and roughly 83% specificity.

This CDR3 is built from 13 residues. Trimming cost V 7 bases and J 4 bases, with 11 bases left between them. Clinical symptoms, serum thyroxine, TRAb, thyroid ultrasound and orbital computed tomography determined diagnosis. This sequence originates from an adult man with Graves' hyperthyroidism. Sequencing was done on a sample of peripheral blood or thyroid tissue (not recorded which). The rearrangement links TRBV12-3 or TRBV12-4 to TRBJ1-5; the D is unclear. CDR3 in amino acids: CASTPDGNQPQHF. CDR3 sequence (DNA): TGTGCCAGCACCCCGGACGGAAATCAGCCCCAGCATTTT.